This T cell receptor (beta chain) is drawn from a study of cytomegalovirus exposure and HLA in healthy donors. Regarding this clone: Its antigen is currently unknown.

With 60 Vbeta and 13 Jbeta primers, the PCR was carried out. Assay used: immunoSEQ multiplex PCR; TCRdb lists only in-frame clones, some missing. The table for this sample gives tens of thousands of clones. CDR1 and CDR2 (germline): MNHNS, SASEGT. The V and J ends lost 5 bases and 2 bases, in that order; junction bases with no gene match: 3. This CDR3 contains 14 residues. Notes on the study in general: Researchers counted approximately 160 TCR beta chains as cytomegalovirus-associated.

The rearrangement links TRBV6-1 to TRBJ2-3; TRBD1 matches 8 bases. This TCR came from a man in his thirties or forties in good health and CMV-seronegative. The sequenced sample was PBMCs. CDR3 region: CASSSTGDTDTQYF. CDR3 nucleotide sequence: TGTGCCAGCAGTTCGACAGGGGACACAGATACGCAGTATTTT.